The clone carrying this T cell receptor beta chain was found many times. V was clipped by 3 bases and J by 9 bases, with 12 bases between them. The germline CDR1 and CDR2 sequences are DFQATT and SNEGSKA (reference sequence). The CDR3 has 12 amino acids. This sample was included in a study of T-cell reconstitution after alpha-beta-depleted transplantation in children. Preparation of the TCRbeta library used unique molecular identifiers. TCRdb re-derived calls from the PCR reads in MiXCR, one entry per CDR3 protein. The repertoire holds about 480,000 distinct CDR3 sequences, with roughly an eighth as singletons.

Specimen: PBMCs from the stem cell graft donor, collected from the stem cell graft. This sequence originates from a human donor who donated a stem cell graft to a child with combined immunodeficiency. The chain recombines TRBV20-1 with TRBJ2-1; D may be TRBD1 (6 bases). The CDR3 coding sequence is TGCAGTGCTAGGAACAGGGAGATTGAGCAGTTCTTC. It translates to CSARNREIEQFF.